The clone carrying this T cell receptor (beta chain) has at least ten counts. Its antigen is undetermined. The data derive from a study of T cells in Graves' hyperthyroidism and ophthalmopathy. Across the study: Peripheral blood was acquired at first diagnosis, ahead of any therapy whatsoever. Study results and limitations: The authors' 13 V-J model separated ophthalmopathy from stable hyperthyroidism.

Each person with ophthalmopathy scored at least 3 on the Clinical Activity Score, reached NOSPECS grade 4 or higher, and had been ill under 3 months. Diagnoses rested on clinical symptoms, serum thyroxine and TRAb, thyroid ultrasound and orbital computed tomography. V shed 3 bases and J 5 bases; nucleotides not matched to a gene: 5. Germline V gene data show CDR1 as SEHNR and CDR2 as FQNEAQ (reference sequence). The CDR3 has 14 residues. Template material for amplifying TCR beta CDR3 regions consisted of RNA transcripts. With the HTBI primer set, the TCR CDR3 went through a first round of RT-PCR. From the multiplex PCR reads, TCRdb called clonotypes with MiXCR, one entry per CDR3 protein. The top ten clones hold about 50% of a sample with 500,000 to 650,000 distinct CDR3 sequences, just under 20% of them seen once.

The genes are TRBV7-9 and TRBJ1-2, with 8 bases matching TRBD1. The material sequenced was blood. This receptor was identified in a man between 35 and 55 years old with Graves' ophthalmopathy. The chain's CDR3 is CASSFRDRFYGYTF. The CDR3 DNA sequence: TGTGCCAGCAGCTTTCGGGACAGGTTTTATGGCTACACCTTC.